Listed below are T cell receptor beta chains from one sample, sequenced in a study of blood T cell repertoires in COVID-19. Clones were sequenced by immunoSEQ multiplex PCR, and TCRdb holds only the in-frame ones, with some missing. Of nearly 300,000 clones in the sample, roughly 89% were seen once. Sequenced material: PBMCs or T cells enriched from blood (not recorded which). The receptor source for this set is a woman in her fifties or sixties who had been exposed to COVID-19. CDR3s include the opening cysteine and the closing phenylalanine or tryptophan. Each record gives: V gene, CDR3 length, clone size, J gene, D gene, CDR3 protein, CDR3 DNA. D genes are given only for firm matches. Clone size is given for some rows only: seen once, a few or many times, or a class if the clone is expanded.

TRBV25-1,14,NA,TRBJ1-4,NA,CASSVAAGGEKLFF,TGTGCCAGCAGTGTAGCCGCAGGAGGGGAAAAACTGTTTTTT
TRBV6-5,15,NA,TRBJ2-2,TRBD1,CASSRDRGGTGELFF,TGTGCCAGCAGCCGCGACAGGGGCGGCACCGGGGAGCTGTTTTTT
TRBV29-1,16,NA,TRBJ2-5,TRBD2,CSTSAGAGGSQETQYF,TGCAGCACCTCCGCTGGAGCCGGGGGGTCCCAAGAGACCCAGTACTTC
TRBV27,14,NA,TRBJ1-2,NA,CASSLGRQGYGYTF,TGTGCCAGCAGTTTAGGACGGCAGGGTTACGGCTACACCTTC
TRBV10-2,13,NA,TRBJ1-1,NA,CASRQGMNTEAFF,TGCGCCAGCAGACAGGGTATGAACACTGAAGCTTTCTTT
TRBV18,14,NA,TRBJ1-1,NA,CASSPNTGRAEAFF,TGTGCCAGCTCACCGAATACAGGGAGGGCTGAAGCTTTCTTT
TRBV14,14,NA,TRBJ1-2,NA,CASRSTGVNYGYTF,TGTGCCAGCAGATCTACCGGAGTAAACTATGGCTACACCTTC
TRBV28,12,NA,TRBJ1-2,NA,CASNPTASGYTF,TGTGCCAGCAACCCGACTGCTTCGGGCTACACCTTC
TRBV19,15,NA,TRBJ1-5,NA,CASIPRGAGDQPQHF,TGTGCCAGTATCCCCCGGGGGGCGGGGGATCAGCCCCAGCATTTT
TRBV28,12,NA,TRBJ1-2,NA,CASSLPLYGYTF,TGTGCCAGCAGTTTACCTCTCTATGGCTACACCTTC
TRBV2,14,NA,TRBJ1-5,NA,CASSQGHSNQPQHF,TGTGCCAGCAGCCAGGGACATAGCAATCAGCCCCAGCATTTT
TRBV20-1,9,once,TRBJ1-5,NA,CSARQPQHF,TGCAGTGCCAGGCAGCCCCAGCATTTT
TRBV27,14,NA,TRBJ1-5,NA,CASSSGGPHQPQHF,TGTGCCAGCAGTTCAGGTGGCCCTCATCAGCCCCAGCATTTT
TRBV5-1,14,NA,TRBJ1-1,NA,CASSATGMNTEAFF,TGCGCCAGCAGCGCTACAGGCATGAACACTGAAGCTTTCTTT
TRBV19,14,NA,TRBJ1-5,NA,CASSPTVSNQPQHF,TGTGCCAGTAGTCCGACAGTGAGCAATCAGCCCCAGCATTTT
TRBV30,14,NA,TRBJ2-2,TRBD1,CAWEPGQATGELFF,TGTGCCTGGGAACCGGGACAGGCGACCGGGGAGCTGTTTTTT